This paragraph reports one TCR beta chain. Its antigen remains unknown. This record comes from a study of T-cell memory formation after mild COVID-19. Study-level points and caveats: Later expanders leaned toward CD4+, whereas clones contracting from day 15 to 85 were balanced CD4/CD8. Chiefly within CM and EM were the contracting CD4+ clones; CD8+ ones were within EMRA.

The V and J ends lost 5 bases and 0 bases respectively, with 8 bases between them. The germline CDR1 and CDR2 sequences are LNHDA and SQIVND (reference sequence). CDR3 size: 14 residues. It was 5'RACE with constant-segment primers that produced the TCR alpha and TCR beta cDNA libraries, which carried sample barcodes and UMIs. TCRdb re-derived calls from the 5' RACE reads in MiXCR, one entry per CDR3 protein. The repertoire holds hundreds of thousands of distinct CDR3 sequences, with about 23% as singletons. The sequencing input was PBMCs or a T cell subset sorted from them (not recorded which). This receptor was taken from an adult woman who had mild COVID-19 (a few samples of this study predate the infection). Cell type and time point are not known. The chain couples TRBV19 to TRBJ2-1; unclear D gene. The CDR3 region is CASSPLSSYNEQFF. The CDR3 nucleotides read TGTGCCAGTAGTCCCCTGAGCTCCTACAATGAGCAGTTCTTC.